A single sample gave rise to the 5 T cell receptor beta chains below, sequenced in a study of T cells after yellow fever vaccination. In TCRdb, the 5' RACE reads were re-called with MiXCR into one record per CDR3 protein. The repertoire has around 300,000 distinct CDR3 sequences, approximately 12% of them found once; the top ten carry 0.4% to 0.55%. Sample: CD4+ T cells sorted from PBMCs, taken 45 days after the yellow fever booster vaccination. These receptors were taken from a man aged 25-45 years who received the YFV17D yellow fever vaccine.

This clonotype appeared a few times. The chain links TRBV20-1 to TRBJ2-7; 8 bases align to TRBD1. CDR1 and CDR2 (germline): DFQATT, SNEGSKA (reference sequence). The CDR3 spans 13 residues. V was pared by 6 bases and J by 5 bases, with 9 bases of the junction left unmatched. Here the CDR3 DNA reads TGCAGTGCCCCACAGGACAGGGACGACGAGCAGTACTTC. Translation: CSAPQDRDDEQYF.

This sequence joins TRBV7-2 and TRBJ2-3; 15 bases are a match to TRBD2. V shed 7 bases, J shed 6 bases, and the junction held 8 bases outside the gene matches. CDR3 size: 16 residues. Germline V lookup: CDR1 SGHTA, CDR2 FQGNSA. The CDR3 region has the DNA TGTGCCAGCACCCCGTGGACTAGCGGGGGGGGGGATACGCAGTATTTT. It codes for CASTPWTSGGGDTQYF.

This clonotype was seen repeatedly, ten times or more. This chain links TRBV12-3 or TRBV12-4 with TRBJ2-7, with D hard to call. The CDR3 runs 13 residues. V was cut by 5 bases and J by 5 bases, with 13 bases left in between. CDR3 sequence: CASSPSLIHEQYF. CDR3 sequence (DNA): TGTGCCAGCAGTCCATCCTTGATACACGAGCAGTACTTC.

This clonotype has a handful of counts. The chain employs TRBV12-3 or TRBV12-4 and TRBJ2-3; D gene uncertain. This CDR3 spans 17 amino acids. Between the trimmed V and J ends, which lost 3 bases and 7 bases, there was a span of 23 bases. The CDR3 region has the DNA TGTGCCAGCAGTTTTTTATGGAGCGACCTTACTCTGAATACGCAGTATTTT. Its translation: CASSFLWSDLTLNTQYF.

This clonotype was seen only a few times. The chain links TRBV3-1 to TRBJ2-3; no clear D gene. Germline V CDR1 and CDR2: LGHDT, YNNKEL (reference sequence). The CDR3 contains 14 residues. V dropped 7 bases and J dropped 4 bases, with 15 bases sitting between them. The DNA of the CDR3 is TGTGCCAGCACCCCAAGCGACGGCGCAGATACGCAGTATTTT. Its protein product is CASTPSDGADTQYF.